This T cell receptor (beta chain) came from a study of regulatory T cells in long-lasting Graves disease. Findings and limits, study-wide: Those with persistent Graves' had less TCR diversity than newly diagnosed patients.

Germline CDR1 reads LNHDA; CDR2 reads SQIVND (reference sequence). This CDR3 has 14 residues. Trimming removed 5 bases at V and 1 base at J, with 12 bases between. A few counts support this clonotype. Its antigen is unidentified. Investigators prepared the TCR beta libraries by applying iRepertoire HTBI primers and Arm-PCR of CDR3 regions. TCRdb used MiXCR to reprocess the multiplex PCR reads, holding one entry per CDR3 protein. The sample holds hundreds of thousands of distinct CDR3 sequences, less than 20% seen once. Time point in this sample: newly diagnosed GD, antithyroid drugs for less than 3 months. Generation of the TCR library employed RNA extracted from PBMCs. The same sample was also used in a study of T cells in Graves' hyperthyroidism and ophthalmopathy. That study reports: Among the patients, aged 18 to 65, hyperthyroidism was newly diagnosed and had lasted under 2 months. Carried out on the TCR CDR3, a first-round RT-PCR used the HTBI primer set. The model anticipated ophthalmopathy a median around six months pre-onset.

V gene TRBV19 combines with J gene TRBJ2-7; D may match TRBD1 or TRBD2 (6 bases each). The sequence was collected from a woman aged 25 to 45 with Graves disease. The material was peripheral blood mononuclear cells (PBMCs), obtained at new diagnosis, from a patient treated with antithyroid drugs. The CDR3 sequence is CASSPRRGSYEQYF. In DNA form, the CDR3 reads TGTGCCAGTAGTCCAAGGAGGGGGTCCTACGAGCAGTACTTC. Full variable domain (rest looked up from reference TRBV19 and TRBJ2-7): DGGITQSPKYLFRKEGQNVTLSCEQNLNHDAMYWYRQDPGQGLRLIYYSQIVNDFQKGDIAEGYSVSREKKESFPLTVTSAQKNPTAFYLCASSPRRGSYEQYFGPGTRLTVT.